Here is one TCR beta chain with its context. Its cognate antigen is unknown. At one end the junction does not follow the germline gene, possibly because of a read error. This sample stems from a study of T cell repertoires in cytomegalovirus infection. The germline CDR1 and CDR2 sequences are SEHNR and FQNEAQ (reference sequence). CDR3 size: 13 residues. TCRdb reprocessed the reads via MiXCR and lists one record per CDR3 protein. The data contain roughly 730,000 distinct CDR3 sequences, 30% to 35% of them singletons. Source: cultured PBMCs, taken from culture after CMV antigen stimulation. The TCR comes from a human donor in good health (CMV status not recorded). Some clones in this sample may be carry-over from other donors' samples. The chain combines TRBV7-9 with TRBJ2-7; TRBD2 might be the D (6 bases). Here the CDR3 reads CASSFGGGYEQCF. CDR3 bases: TGTGCCAGCAGCTTCGGGGGTGGATACGAGCAGTGCTTC.